Listed here are 20 T cell receptor beta chains from one sample, sequenced in a study of T cells after yellow fever vaccination. A single record per CDR3 protein comes from TCRdb applying MiXCR to the 5' RACE reads. Among about 300,000 distinct CDR3 sequences listed, approximately 10% were seen once. Material: CD4+ T cells sorted from PBMCs, obtained 5 days after the yellow fever booster vaccination. Receptors originate from a man aged 18 to 29 who received the YFV17D yellow fever vaccine.

The rearrangement links TRBV7-3 to TRBJ2-4; 10 bases align to TRBD1. CDR3 length: 15 residues. Per germline, CDR1 SGHTA and CDR2 FQGTGA. Germline trimming cut 5 bases from V and 7 bases from J; bases unmatched to any gene: 8. The CDR3 protein is CASSQDRGVDNIQYF. CDR3 DNA sequence: TGTGCCAGCAGCCAGGACAGGGGGGTCGACAACATTCAGTACTTC.

Only a few counts were recorded for this clonotype. The chain couples TRBV2 to TRBJ2-1, with D possibly matching TRBD2 (6 bases). The germline CDR1 and CDR2 sequences are SNHLY and FYNNEI. This CDR3 comprises 13 residues. V was shortened by 8 bases and J by 4 bases, with 12 bases between the two germline ends. The chain's CDR3 is CASAAGRYNEQFF. The CDR3 bases are TGTGCCAGCGCTGCAGGGAGGTACAATGAGCAGTTCTTC.

This clonotype was found a few times. V gene TRBV29-1 combines with J gene TRBJ1-2, with D perhaps matching TRBD1 (5 bases). Germline V gene lookup returns CDR1 SQVTM and CDR2 ANQGSEA. CDR3 length: 11 residues. V gave up 5 bases and J gave up 8 bases, with 12 bases separating them. This CDR3 is CSVSQGRGYTF. CDR3 DNA: TGCAGCGTTTCCCAGGGCAGGGGCTACACCTTC.

There are a few counts of this clonotype. The CDR3 sequence: CASSSTTRTYEQYF. DNA of the CDR3: TGTGCCAGCAGCTCGACTACCCGCACCTACGAGCAGTACTTC. The chain carries TRBV7-9 and TRBJ2-7, with TRBD2 as a possible D gene (5 bases). The CDR3 consists of 14 residues. The germline gives CDR1 SEHNR, CDR2 FQNEAQ (reference sequence). The V and J ends lost 4 bases and 2 bases respectively, with 12 bases between them.

This clonotype has at least ten counts. J is TRBJ1-4 and V is TRBV9; D remains unclear. This CDR3 region has 14 residues. V was trimmed by 2 bases and J by 0 bases, leaving 5 bases between them. Per germline, CDR1 SGDLS and CDR2 YYNGEE. The CDR3 spells CASSVQSTNEKLFF. The CDR3 coding sequence is TGTGCCAGCAGCGTTCAGTCAACTAATGAAAAACTGTTTTTT.

The V call is TRBV3-1, the J call TRBJ2-1; 10 bases are a match to TRBD2. Germline lookup yields CDR1 LGHDT and CDR2 YNNKEL (reference sequence). The CDR3 consists of 15 residues. The J segment lost 4 bases and the V segment lost 5 bases, leaving 5 bases of the junction unmatched. As DNA, the CDR3 is TGTGCCAGCAGCGGAGCGGGGGGGTCATACAATGAGCAGTTCTTC. Protein: CASSGAGGSYNEQFF.

This clonotype has a handful of counts. This chain links TRBV25-1 with TRBJ1-5, with unresolved D. V lost 3 bases to trimming and J lost 9 bases, with 9 bases between them. The germline V gene has CDR1 MGHDK and CDR2 SYGVNS. The CDR3 length is 12 residues. The CDR3 reads CASSDSRGPQHF. The CDR3, as DNA: TGTGCCAGCAGTGACTCCCGTGGGCCCCAGCATTTT.

This clonotype was found many times. The chain is built from TRBV7-2 and TRBJ2-1; D perhaps matches TRBD1 (5 bases). The CDR3 totals 12 residues. Per germline, CDR1 SGHTA and CDR2 FQGNSA. Trimming shortened V by 5 bases and J by 7 bases, and 9 bases separated the two germline ends. CDR3 DNA sequence: TGTGCCAGCAGCCAAGCAGGGAATGAGCAGTTCTTC. Translation: CASSQAGNEQFF.

This clonotype showed up just once. This chain joins TRBV14 and TRBJ2-6; D is perhaps TRBD2 (7 bases). CDR1 and CDR2 from the germline V gene are SGHDN and FVKESK. There are 20 residues in the CDR3. The V gene lost 1 base and the J gene lost 0 bases, with 19 bases spanning the gap. The CDR3 DNA reads as TGTGCCAGCAGCCAAGTGACGGGGGGCCCTTCGATCTCTGGGGCCAACGTCCTGACTTTC. This translates into CASSQVTGGPSISGANVLTF.

This clonotype has a count of ten or more. The chain employs TRBV28 and TRBJ1-2; D might be TRBD1 (6 bases). This CDR3 has 14 amino acids. CDR1 is MDHEN and CDR2 is SYDVKM in the germline V gene. V lost 6 bases and J lost 8, with 19 bases in between. DNA for the CDR3: TGTGCCAGCAGGGGGGGGCACCTTCTAATAGGCTACACCTTC. Translation gives CASRGGHLLIGYTF.

This clonotype was seen a handful of times. This sequence joins TRBV14 and TRBJ2-5; D is possibly TRBD2 (6 bases). The CDR3 has 13 residues. Germline CDR1 SGHDN, CDR2 FVKESK. V lost 0 bases to trimming and J lost 7 bases, with 9 bases between them. The CDR3 is CASSQDLGGTQYF. The CDR3 bases are TGTGCCAGCAGCCAAGATCTGGGGGGGACCCAGTACTTC.

The chain employs TRBV7-9 and TRBJ2-4, with 10 bases lining up with TRBD1. Germline V gene data show CDR1 as SEHNR and CDR2 as FQNEAQ (reference sequence). The V gene end was trimmed by 5 bases and the J gene end by 1 base; junction bases not matched to a gene: 11. The CDR3 contains 18 residues. The CDR3 loop reads CASSLGTGVILAKNIQYF. As DNA, the CDR3 is TGTGCCAGCAGCCTAGGGACAGGGGTGATACTGGCCAAAAACATTCAGTACTTC.

This clonotype was picked up many times. The J gene is TRBJ2-5, the V gene TRBV6-1; D uncertain. Trimming stripped 4 bases from V and 5 bases from J, with 5 bases between. The CDR3 consists of 11 residues. Germline CDR1 MNHNS, CDR2 SASEGT. CDR3 coding DNA: TGTGCCAGCAGTGTTTCCGAGACCCAGTACTTC. Translating gives CASSVSETQYF.

At least ten counts were recorded for this clonotype. The CDR3 bases are TGTGCCAGCAGCTCGGGACTACTCAATGAGCAGTTCTTC. It yields the protein CASSSGLLNEQFF. J is TRBJ2-1 and V is TRBV11-2, with TRBD2 matching 7 bases. The V gene's germline CDR1 is SGHAT and CDR2 FQNNGV. This CDR3 spans 13 amino acids. V gave up 4 bases and J gave up 6 bases; unmatched junction bases: 3.

The chain couples TRBV20-1 to TRBJ2-2, with D maybe TRBD2 (6 bases). Deletions cut 3 bases from V and 6 bases from J, with 8 bases between. Germline V gene lookup returns CDR1 DFQATT and CDR2 SNEGSKA (reference sequence). The CDR3 extends over 12 amino acids. For the CDR3, the DNA is TGCAGTGCTAGGGGCGGGGCCGGGGAGCTGTTTTTT. Its translation: CSARGGAGELFF.

This chain joins TRBV7-9 and TRBJ1-2; TRBD1 is a possible D gene (6 bases). Germline loops: CDR1 SEHNR, CDR2 FQNEAQ (reference sequence). Trimming stripped 3 bases from V and 1 base from J, with 12 bases between. The CDR3 covers 15 residues. The CDR3, as DNA: TGTGCCAGCAGCTTGAGTACAGGGAGTAACTATGGCTACACCTTC. This gives the protein CASSLSTGSNYGYTF.

There are a few counts of this clonotype. The CDR3 nucleotides read TGTGCCAGCAGCCCTTCCGGGACCTTAGAGAATGAGCAGTTCTTC. Amino acid sequence: CASSPSGTLENEQFF. The V call is TRBV7-8, the J call TRBJ2-1; perhaps D is TRBD1 or TRBD2 (5 bases each). Germline CDR1 reads SGHVS; CDR2 reads FQNEAQ. There are 15 residues in the CDR3. Trimming removed 5 bases at V and 7 bases at J, with 18 bases between.

This clonotype was observed a handful of times. V and J are TRBV9 and TRBJ1-2; a weak D match, TRBD1 (6 bases). The CDR3 consists of 13 residues. Trimming took 3 bases from V and 4 from J, leaving 10 bases between them. Germline V lookup: CDR1 SGDLS, CDR2 YYNGEE. In DNA, the CDR3 is TGTGCCAGCAGCGGGGACACCCGCTATGGCTACACCTTC. Amino acid sequence: CASSGDTRYGYTF.

J is TRBJ2-7 and V is TRBV12-3 or TRBV12-4; D is possibly TRBD2 (5 bases). There are 13 residues in the CDR3. V was clipped by 5 bases and J by 7 bases, with 15 bases between them. For the CDR3, the DNA is TGTGCCAGCAGTATTTGGACCGAGGGAGAGCAGTACTTC. It codes for CASSIWTEGEQYF.

This clonotype was observed a handful of times. The chain joins TRBV5-5 to TRBJ2-1, with 11 bases lining up with TRBD1. The CDR3 consists of 16 residues. CDR1 and CDR2 from the germline V gene are SGHKS and YYEKEE (reference sequence). J lost 7 bases, V lost 0 bases, and 6 bases had no gene match. Here the CDR3 DNA reads TGTGCCAGCAGCTTGGCACGGACAGGGGGCTGGAATGAGCAGTTCTTC. Protein: CASSLARTGGWNEQFF.